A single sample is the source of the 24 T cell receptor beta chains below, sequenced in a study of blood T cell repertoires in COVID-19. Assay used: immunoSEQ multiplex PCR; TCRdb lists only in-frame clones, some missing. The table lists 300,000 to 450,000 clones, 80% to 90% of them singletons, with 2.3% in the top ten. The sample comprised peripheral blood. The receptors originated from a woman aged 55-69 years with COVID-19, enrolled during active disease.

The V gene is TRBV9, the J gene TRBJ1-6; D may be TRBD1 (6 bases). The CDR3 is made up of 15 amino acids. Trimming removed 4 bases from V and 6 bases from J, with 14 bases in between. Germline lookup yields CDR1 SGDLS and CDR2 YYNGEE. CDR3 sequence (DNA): TGTGCCAGCAGCCCCCGGACAGACGGTAATTCACCCCTCCACTTT. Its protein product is CASSPRTDGNSPLHF.

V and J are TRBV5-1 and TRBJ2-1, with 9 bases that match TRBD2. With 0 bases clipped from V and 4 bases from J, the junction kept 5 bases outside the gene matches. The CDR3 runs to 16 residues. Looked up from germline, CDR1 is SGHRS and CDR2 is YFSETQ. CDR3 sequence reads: CASSLVVAGAYNEQFF. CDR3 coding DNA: TGCGCCAGCAGCTTGGTGGTAGCGGGGGCTTACAATGAGCAGTTCTTC.

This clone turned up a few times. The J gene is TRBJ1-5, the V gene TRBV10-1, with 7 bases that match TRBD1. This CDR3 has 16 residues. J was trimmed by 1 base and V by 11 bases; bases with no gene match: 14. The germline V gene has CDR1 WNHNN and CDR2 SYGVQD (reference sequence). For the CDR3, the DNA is TGCGCCGGGGGGTATATCGGACAGGAGAGCAATCAGCCCCAGCATTTT. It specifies CAGGYIGQESNQPQHF.

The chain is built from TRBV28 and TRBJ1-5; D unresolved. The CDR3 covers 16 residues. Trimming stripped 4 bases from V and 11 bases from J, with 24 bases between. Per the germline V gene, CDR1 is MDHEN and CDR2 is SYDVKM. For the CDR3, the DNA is TGTGCCAGCAGTTCCCCGGGAAATCCCGGAGATCGGGCCCAGCATTTT. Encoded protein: CASSSPGNPGDRAQHF.

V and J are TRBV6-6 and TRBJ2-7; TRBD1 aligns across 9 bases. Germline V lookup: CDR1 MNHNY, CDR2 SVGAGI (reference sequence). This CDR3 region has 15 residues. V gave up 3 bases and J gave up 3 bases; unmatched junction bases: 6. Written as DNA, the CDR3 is TGTGCCAGCAGTTATTTTGGACAGGGGCTCTACGAGCAGTACTTC. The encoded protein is CASSYFGQGLYEQYF.

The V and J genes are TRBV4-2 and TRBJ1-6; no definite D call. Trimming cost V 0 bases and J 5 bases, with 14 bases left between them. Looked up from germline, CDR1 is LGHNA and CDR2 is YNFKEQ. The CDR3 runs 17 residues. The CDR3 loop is CASSQEGGGWNNSPLHF. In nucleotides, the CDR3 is TGTGCCAGCAGCCAAGAAGGCGGAGGCTGGAATAATTCACCCCTCCACTTT.

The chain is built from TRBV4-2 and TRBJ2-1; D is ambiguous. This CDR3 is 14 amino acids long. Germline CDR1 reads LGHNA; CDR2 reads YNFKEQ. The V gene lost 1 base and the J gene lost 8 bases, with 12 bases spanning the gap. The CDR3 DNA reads TGTGCCAGCAGCCAAGCAGGTGGGTGGGATGAGCAGTTCTTC. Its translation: CASSQAGGWDEQFF.

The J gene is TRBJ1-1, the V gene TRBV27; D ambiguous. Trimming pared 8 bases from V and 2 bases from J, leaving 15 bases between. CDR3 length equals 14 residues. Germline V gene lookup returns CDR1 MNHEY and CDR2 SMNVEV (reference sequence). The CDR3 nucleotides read TGTGCCAGCTGCTTTGGAGGCGGCAACACTGAAGCTTTCTTT. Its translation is CASCFGGGNTEAFF.

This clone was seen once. Here the CDR3 reads CAKEGDSGNTIYF. The CDR3, as DNA: TGTGCCAAAGAGGGGGACTCTGGAAACACCATATATTTT. The chain combines TRBV12-5 with TRBJ1-3; weak D call: TRBD1 (6 bases). Germline-derived CDR1 and CDR2 are LGHNT and FRNRAP. CDR3 length: 13 residues.

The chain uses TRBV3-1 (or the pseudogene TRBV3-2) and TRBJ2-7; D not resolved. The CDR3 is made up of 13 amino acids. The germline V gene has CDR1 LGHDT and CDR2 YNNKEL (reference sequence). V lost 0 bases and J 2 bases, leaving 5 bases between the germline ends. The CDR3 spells CASSQDTAYEQYF. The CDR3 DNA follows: TGTGCCAGCAGCCAAGATACAGCCTACGAGCAGTACTTC.

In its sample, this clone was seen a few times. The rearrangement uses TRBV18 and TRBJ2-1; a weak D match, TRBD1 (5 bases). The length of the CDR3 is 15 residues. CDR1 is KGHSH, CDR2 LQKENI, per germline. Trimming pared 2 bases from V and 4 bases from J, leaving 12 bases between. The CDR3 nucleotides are TGTGCCAGCTCACCATTACAGGCGACATACAATGAGCAGTTCTTC. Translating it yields CASSPLQATYNEQFF.

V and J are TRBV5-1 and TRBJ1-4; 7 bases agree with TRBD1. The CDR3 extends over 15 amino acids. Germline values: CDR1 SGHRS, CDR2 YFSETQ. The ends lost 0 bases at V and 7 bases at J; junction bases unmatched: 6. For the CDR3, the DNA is TGCGCCAGCAGCTTGGGCCAGGGGGTTTTTGAAAAACTGTTTTTT. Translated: CASSLGQGVFEKLFF.

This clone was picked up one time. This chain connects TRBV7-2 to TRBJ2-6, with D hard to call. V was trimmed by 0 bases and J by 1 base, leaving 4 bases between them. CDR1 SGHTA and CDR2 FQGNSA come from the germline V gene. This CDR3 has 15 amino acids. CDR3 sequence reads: CASSLAISGANVLTF. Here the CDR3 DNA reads TGTGCCAGCAGCTTAGCTATATCTGGGGCCAACGTCCTGACTTTC.

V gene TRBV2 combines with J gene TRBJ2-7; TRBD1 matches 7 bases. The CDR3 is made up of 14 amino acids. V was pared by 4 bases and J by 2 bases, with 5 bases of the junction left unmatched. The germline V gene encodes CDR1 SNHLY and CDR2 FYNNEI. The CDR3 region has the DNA TGTGCCAGCAGTGGATTCGGACAGGCCTACGAGCAGTACTTC. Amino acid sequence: CASSGFGQAYEQYF. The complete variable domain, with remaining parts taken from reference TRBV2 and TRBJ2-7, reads EPEVTQTPSHQVTQMGQEVILRCVPISNHLYFYWYRQILGQKVEFLVSFYNNEISEKSEIFDDQFSVERPDGSNFTLKIRSTKLEDSAMYFCASSGFGQAYEQYFGPGTRLTVT.

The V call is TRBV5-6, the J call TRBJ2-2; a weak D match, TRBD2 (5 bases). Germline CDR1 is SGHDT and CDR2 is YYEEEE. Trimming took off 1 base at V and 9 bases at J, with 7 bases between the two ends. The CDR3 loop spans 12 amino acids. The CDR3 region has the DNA TGTGCCAGCAGCTTGCGGGGATGGGAGCTGTTTTTT. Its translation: CASSLRGWELFF.

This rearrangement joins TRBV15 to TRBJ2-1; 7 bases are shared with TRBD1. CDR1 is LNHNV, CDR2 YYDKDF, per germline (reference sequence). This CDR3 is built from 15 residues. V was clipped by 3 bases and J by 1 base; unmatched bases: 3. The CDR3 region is CATSSYRGSYNEQFF. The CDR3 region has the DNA TGTGCCACCAGCAGTTACAGGGGTTCCTACAATGAGCAGTTCTTC.

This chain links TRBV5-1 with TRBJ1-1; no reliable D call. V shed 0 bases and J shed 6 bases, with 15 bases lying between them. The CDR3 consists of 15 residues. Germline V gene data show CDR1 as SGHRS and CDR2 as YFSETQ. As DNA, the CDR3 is TGCGCCAGCAGCTTGGCCCGGAGTCGCTCCGCTGAAGCTTTCTTT. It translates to CASSLARSRSAEAFF.

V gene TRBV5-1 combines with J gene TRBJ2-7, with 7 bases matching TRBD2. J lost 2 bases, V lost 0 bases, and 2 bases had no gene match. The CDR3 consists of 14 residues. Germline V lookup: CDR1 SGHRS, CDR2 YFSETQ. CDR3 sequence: CASSLGLAPYEQYF. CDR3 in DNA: TGCGCCAGCAGCTTGGGACTAGCCCCCTACGAGCAGTACTTC.

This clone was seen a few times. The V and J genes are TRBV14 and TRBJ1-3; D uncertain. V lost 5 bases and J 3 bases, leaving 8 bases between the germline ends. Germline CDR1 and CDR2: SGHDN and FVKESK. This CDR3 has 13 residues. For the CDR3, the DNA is TGTGCCAGCAGCGGCTTAAGTGGAAACACCATATATTTT. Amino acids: CASSGLSGNTIYF. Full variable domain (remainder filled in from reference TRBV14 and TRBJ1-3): EAGVTQFPSHSVIEKGQTVTLRCDPISGHDNLYWYRRVMGKEIKFLLHFVKESKQDESGMPNNRFLAERTGGTYSTLKVQPAELEDSGVYFCASSGLSGNTIYFGEGSWLTVV.

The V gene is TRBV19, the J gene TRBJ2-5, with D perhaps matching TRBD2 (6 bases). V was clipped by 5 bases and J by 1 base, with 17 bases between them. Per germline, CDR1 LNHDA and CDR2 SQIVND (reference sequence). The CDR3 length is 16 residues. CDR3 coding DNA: TGTGCCAGTAGTGGGGGTCGTGGAGGGGCCCAAGAGACCCAGTACTTC. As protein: CASSGGRGGAQETQYF.

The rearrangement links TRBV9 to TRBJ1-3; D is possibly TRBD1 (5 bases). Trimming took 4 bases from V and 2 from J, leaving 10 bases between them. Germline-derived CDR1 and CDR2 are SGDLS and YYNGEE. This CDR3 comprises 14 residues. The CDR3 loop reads CASSPRQTGNTIYF. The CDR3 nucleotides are TGTGCCAGCAGCCCTCGACAGACTGGAAACACCATATATTTT.

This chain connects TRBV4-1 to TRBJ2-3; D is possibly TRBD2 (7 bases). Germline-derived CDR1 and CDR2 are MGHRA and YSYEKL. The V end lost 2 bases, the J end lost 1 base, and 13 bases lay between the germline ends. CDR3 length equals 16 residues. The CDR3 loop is CASSQLPGGRTDTQYF. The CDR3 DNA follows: TGCGCCAGCAGCCAACTTCCCGGGGGGCGCACAGATACGCAGTATTTT.

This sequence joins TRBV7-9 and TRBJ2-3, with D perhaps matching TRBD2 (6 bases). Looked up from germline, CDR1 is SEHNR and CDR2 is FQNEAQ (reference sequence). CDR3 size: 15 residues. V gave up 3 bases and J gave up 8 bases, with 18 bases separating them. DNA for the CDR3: TGTGCCAGCAGCTTTCGGCAACCCCCCGGGGGTACGCAGTATTTT. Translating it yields CASSFRQPPGGTQYF.

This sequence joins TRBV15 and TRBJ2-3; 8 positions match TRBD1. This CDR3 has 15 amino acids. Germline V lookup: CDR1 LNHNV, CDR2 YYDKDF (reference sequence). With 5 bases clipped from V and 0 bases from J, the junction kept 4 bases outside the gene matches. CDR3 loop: CATSRRQGSTDTQYF. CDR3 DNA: TGTGCCACCAGCCGGAGACAGGGGAGCACAGATACGCAGTATTTT.